A single TCR beta chain is shown here with its context. The antigen remains unidentified. This CDR3 comprises 13 residues. Deletions cut 2 bases from V and 6 bases from J, with 10 bases between. CDR1 and CDR2 from the germline V gene are SGHTA and FQGTGA. Sequencing in the ViraFEST assay came after antigen-specific CD4+ T cells had been expanded with viral peptide pools, which were used to stimulate PBMC. Following culture for approximately 11 days, CD4+ T cells were isolated. The vaccine recipients had no prior SARS-CoV-2 infection, with negative nucleocapsid antibodies. Researchers reported culturing two million PBMC in each well, adding 10 IU/ml IL-2 and about 9.6 ug/ml peptides. This sample stems from a study of vaccination effects on CD4 cells after COVID-19. Generated by immunoSEQ multiplex PCR, the TCRdb table keeps only in-frame clones and is missing some. In the table there are some 68,000 clones, about four fifths of which are singletons.

The sample consisted of CD4+ T cells from PBMCs cultured with SARS-CoV-2 spike peptides, taken before COVID-19 vaccination. The clonotype originates from a human donor who received a COVID-19 vaccine. J is TRBJ1-2 and V is TRBV7-3; no clear D. The CDR3 DNA is TGTGCCAGCAGCTTAGATGCCGGAAATGGCTACACCTTC. It encodes CASSLDAGNGYTF.